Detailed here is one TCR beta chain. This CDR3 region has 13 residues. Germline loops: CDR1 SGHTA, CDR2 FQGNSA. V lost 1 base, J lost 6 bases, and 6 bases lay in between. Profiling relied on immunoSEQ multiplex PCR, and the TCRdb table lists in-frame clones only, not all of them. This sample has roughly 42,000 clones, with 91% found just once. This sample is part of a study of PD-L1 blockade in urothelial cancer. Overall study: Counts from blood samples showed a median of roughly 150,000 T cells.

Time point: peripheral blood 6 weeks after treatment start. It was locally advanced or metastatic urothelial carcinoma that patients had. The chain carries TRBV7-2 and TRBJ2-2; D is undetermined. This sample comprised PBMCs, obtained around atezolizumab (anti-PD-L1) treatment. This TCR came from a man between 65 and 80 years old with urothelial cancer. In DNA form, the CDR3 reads TGTGCCAGCAGCTTAGGCCGGGCCGGGGAGCTGTTTTTT. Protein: CASSLGRAGELFF.